The 13 T cell receptor beta chains below all came from one sample that was sequenced in a study of T cell responses to AZD1222 COVID-19 vaccine. The table came from immunoSEQ multiplex PCR; TCRdb's copy has only in-frame clones and leaves some out. The sample consists of about 180,000 clones, roughly 87% of them appearing once. Sequenced here: peripheral blood, sampled on day 0 of AZD1222 vaccination. These receptors were taken from an adult in good health.

This clone appeared once. This chain uses TRBV5-1 with TRBJ2-5; either TRBD1 or TRBD2 may fit D (5 bases each). The CDR3 covers 15 residues. Between the trimmed V and J ends, which lost 0 bases and 2 bases, there was a span of 11 bases. Germline assignment: CDR1 SGHRS and CDR2 YFSETQ. The DNA of the CDR3 is TGCGCCAGCAGCTTGGTCTTTGGGGGACAAGAGACCCAGTACTTC. Its protein product is CASSLVFGGQETQYF.

The chain links TRBV5-1 to TRBJ2-2; a possible D gene is TRBD2 (9 bases). The CDR3 runs to 21 residues. Trimming removed 4 bases from V and 4 bases from J, with 32 bases in between. Germline V CDR1 and CDR2: SGHRS, YFSETQ. CDR3 residues: CASSRGTGSATSGSITGELFF. The CDR3 DNA reads TGCGCCAGCAGCCGGGGGACAGGCTCCGCGACTAGCGGTTCAATCACCGGGGAGCTGTTTTTT.

The chain is built from TRBV18 and TRBJ1-5; no reliable D call. This CDR3 is 18 amino acids long. In germline, CDR1 is KGHSH, CDR2 LQKENI. V lost 3 bases, J lost 6 bases, and 24 bases lay in between. Here the CDR3 DNA reads TGTGCCAGCTCACCCGGAAGACAAATTTTCTCGAGCCGTCAGCCCCAGCATTTT. This sequence encodes CASSPGRQIFSSRQPQHF.

V gene TRBV29-1 combines with J gene TRBJ1-1; no clear D. Germline CDR1 and CDR2: SQVTM and ANQGSEA. This CDR3 contains 13 residues. Trimming removed 5 bases at V and 0 bases at J, with 10 bases between. CDR3 DNA: TGCAGCGTTTCCCGCGGTATGAACACTGAAGCTTTCTTT. This codes for CSVSRGMNTEAFF.

This chain connects TRBV12-3 or TRBV12-4 to TRBJ1-2; D is ambiguous. Trimming stripped 3 bases from V and 6 bases from J, with 11 bases between. The CDR3 length is 13 residues. The CDR3 nucleotides read TGTGCCAGCAGTTTTTCGGGGTTGGATGGCTACACCTTC. As protein: CASSFSGLDGYTF.

The rearrangement joins TRBV30 to TRBJ1-2, with 9 bases lining up with TRBD1. CDR1 is GTSNPN and CDR2 is SVGIG in the germline V gene (reference sequence). V shed 5 bases, J shed 13 bases, and the junction held 8 bases outside the gene matches. The CDR3 is 11 amino acids. CDR3 region: CAWDRDRDCTF. The DNA for the CDR3 is TGTGCCTGGGATAGGGACAGGGACTGCACCTTC.

The chain has TRBV18 and TRBJ2-5; the match to TRBD2 covers 8 bases. J was trimmed by 3 bases and V by 3 bases; bases with no gene match: 12. The CDR3 covers 17 residues. From germline, CDR1 is KGHSH and CDR2 LQKENI. The DNA of the CDR3 is TGTGCCAGCTCACCGTACCGGGTGAGCGGGGGAGAAGAGACCCAGTACTTC. Translation: CASSPYRVSGGEETQYF.

J is TRBJ1-1 and V is TRBV19; TRBD1 aligns across 10 bases. The CDR3 has 15 residues. V trimming: 4 bases; J trimming: 5 bases; junction bases outside the gene matches: 7. From germline, CDR1 is LNHDA and CDR2 SQIVND (reference sequence). CDR3: CASSRQGARGTEAFF. The CDR3 region has the DNA TGTGCCAGTAGTAGACAGGGGGCAAGGGGTACTGAAGCTTTCTTT.

V is TRBV7-9 and J is TRBJ1-2, with D possibly TRBD1 on 6 matching bases. Germline CDR1 is SEHNR and CDR2 is FQNEAQ (reference sequence). The CDR3 totals 15 residues. The V gene lost 5 bases and the J gene lost 3 bases, with 16 bases spanning the gap. In nucleotides, the CDR3 is TGTGCCAGCAGCACGGACAGAAACAGGGACTATGGCTACACCTTC. Protein: CASSTDRNRDYGYTF. Full variable domain (remainder filled in from reference TRBV7-9 and TRBJ1-2): DTGVSQNPRHKITKRGQNVTFRCDPISEHNRLYWYRQTLGQGPEFLTYFQNEAQLEKSRLLSDRFSAERPKGSFSTLEIQRTEQGDSAMYLCASSTDRNRDYGYTFGSGTRLTVV.

The chain joins TRBV11-2 to TRBJ1-2, with a possible D match to TRBD1 (6 bases). The CDR3 is made up of 13 amino acids. The V gene lost 8 bases and the J gene lost 8 bases, with 18 bases spanning the gap. Germline V gives CDR1 SGHAT, CDR2 FQNNGV. The CDR3 region has the DNA TGTGCCAGCTTAAATCTCAGGGGCGGCGGCTACACCTTC. It specifies CASLNLRGGGYTF.

The gene calls are TRBV5-1 and TRBJ2-7; 7 bases are shared with TRBD1. The V segment lost 4 bases and the J segment 6 bases; nucleotides outside the gene matches: 7. Germline V gives CDR1 SGHRS, CDR2 YFSETQ. The CDR3 loop spans 13 amino acids. CDR3 loop: CASSKTGTAEQYF. The CDR3 nucleotides read TGCGCCAGCAGCAAGACAGGGACGGCCGAGCAGTACTTC.

This clone was seen more than once but under ten times. The chain links TRBV6-2 or TRBV6-3 to TRBJ2-7, with D unresolved. Trimming took 2 bases from V and 5 from J, leaving 19 bases between them. CDR1 is MNHEY, CDR2 SVGEGT, per germline. The CDR3 is 16 residues long. CDR3 DNA sequence: TGTGCCAGCAGTTACCCCCGGGCCACGACCAGGAACGAGCAGTACTTC. It is translated as CASSYPRATTRNEQYF.

This clone was seen a few times. The gene calls are TRBV18 and TRBJ1-2; 7 bases fit TRBD1. The CDR3 totals 12 residues. Per the germline V gene, CDR1 is KGHSH and CDR2 is LQKENI. Unmatched junction bases numbered 5, after V lost 6 bases and J lost 7 bases. The CDR3 region is CASSPTGSGYTF. The CDR3 nucleotides are TGTGCCAGCTCCCCGACAGGGTCTGGCTACACCTTC. Filled out from reference TRBV18 and TRBJ1-2, the complete variable domain reads NAGVMQNPRHLVRRRGQEARLRCSPMKGHSHVYWYRQLPEEGLKFMVYLQKENIIDESGMPKERFSAEFPKEGPSILRIQQVVRGDSAAYFCASSPTGSGYTFGSGTRLTVV.